These T cell receptor beta chains were read from a single sample in a study of blood T cells in healthy people across ages. TCRdb reanalysed the 5' RACE reads using MiXCR and keeps one entry per CDR3 protein. The sample shows over 700,000 distinct CDR3 sequences, about 55% of them seen only once. What was sequenced was blood. The receptor source for this set is a man at least 80 years old in good health. Both conserved end residues are part of each CDR3. Each record gives: V gene, D gene, J gene, clone size, CDR3 DNA, CDR3 protein. The D gene is left open where the match is weak. Expanded clones are given a class, and other clones once, few, many or no size at all.

TRBV12-3/TRBV12-4,TRBD2,TRBJ2-1,many,TGTGCCAGCAGTTTGAGTACTAGCGGGACGCAGTTCTTC,CASSLSTSGTQFF
TRBV25-1,-,TRBJ2-5,few,TGTGCCAGCAGTGCCGGGGCAGCCTTTCAAGAGACCCAGTACTTC,CASSAGAAFQETQYF
TRBV27,-,TRBJ1-4,-,TGTGCCAGCAGCAGAATGTACGGCGAAAAACTGTTTTTT,CASSRMYGEKLFF
TRBV3-1,TRBD2,TRBJ2-3,-,TGTGCCAGCAGCTTGCGGACTAGCGGGAGCCACAGATACGCGTATTTT,CASSLRTSGSHRYAYF
TRBV10-3,TRBD2,TRBJ2-6,few,TGTGCCATCAGGGTTCTAGCGGGACCTGGGGCCAACGTCCTGACTTTC,CAIRVLAGPGANVLTF
TRBV20-1,-,TRBJ2-1,-,TGCAGTGCTAGAATGGGGGCACCCAACAATGAGCAGTTCTTC,CSARMGAPNNEQFF
TRBV2,-,TRBJ1-5,-,TGTGCCAGCAGCATATTTGGGACACCCTCTGCGCGTCAGCCCCAGCATTTT,CASSIFGTPSARQPQHF
TRBV20-1,-,TRBJ1-2,-,TGCAGTGCTTTCCGGGACGCCGCCGCAGGCTACACCTTC,CSAFRDAAAGYTF
TRBV7-9,TRBD1,TRBJ1-2,-,TGTGCCAGCAGCTTATTTGGGGACAGGGGGCACTATGGCTACACCTTC,CASSLFGDRGHYGYTF
TRBV28,-,TRBJ2-7,-,TGTGCCAGCACGTCGGGAAAGGGGTACGAGCAGTACTTC,CASTSGKGYEQYF
TRBV7-9,-,TRBJ2-7,-,TGTGCCAGCAGCTCGAGTGGAGGGGATGGCGAGCAGTACTTC,CASSSSGGDGEQYF
TRBV5-1,-,TRBJ1-1,-,TGCGCCAGCAAGCAGGAGATGAACACTGAAGCTTTCTTT,CASKQEMNTEAFF
TRBV18,TRBD1,TRBJ2-1,-,TGTGCCAGCTCAGACGCCGGGACAGCGTACAATGAGCAGTTCTTC,CASSDAGTAYNEQFF
TRBV7-2,-,TRBJ2-3,few,TGTGCCAGCAGCGCTCCAGGGGTCGGGGGTAGATACGCGTATTTT,CASSAPGVGGRYAYF
TRBV15,TRBD2,TRBJ2-1,-,TGTGCCACCAGCAGAGGACTAGCGTCGACCTACAATGAGCAGTTCTTC,CATSRGLASTYNEQFF
TRBV28,TRBD2,TRBJ2-1,-,TGTGCCAGCCGGCGGGAGGCCTCCTACAATGAGCAGTTCTTC,CASRREASYNEQFF
TRBV2,TRBD2,TRBJ2-1,few,TGTGCCAGCAGTGCTAGCGGGGAGCAGTTCTTC,CASSASGEQFF
TRBV7-3,TRBD2,TRBJ2-1,-,TGTGCCAGCAACCGGGGGGGGATTCACAATGAGCAGTTCTTC,CASNRGGIHNEQFF
TRBV11-2,-,TRBJ1-2,few,TGTGCCAGCAGCTTGAGGCGGGCGGTCCGGGGGTCCCAGGGCTACACCTTC,CASSLRRAVRGSQGYTF
TRBV18,TRBD2,TRBJ2-7,-,TGTGCCAGCTCACGATCAAGCGGGGGCACCTCCTACGAGCAGTACTTC,CASSRSSGGTSYEQYF
TRBV10-3,-,TRBJ1-1,-,TGTGCCATCAGTGCCGGTAGGGTCATGAACACTGAAGCTTTCTTT,CAISAGRVMNTEAFF
TRBV20-1,-,TRBJ1-2,few,TGCAGTGCTAGAAGGGGCGGGGAACTATGGAGCTACACCTTC,CSARRGGELWSYTF
TRBV20-1,-,TRBJ2-7,-,TGCAGTGCTTATAGCGGAGGAGACTCCTACGAGCAGTACTTC,CSAYSGGDSYEQYF
TRBV4-1,-,TRBJ2-7,few,TGCGCCAGCAGCCAGGAGATTGGGCGTTACGAGCAGTACTTC,CASSQEIGRYEQYF
TRBV28,-,TRBJ1-2,-,TGTGCCAGCAGTTTATTGGGGTACTATGGCTACACCTTC,CASSLLGYYGYTF
TRBV6-2/TRBV6-3,-,TRBJ2-1,-,TGTGCCAGCAGTTCTACCCCAGGGGCGTCGGGAGTGTACAAGGAGCAGTTCTTC,CASSSTPGASGVYKEQFF
TRBV2,-,TRBJ2-2,-,TGTGCCAGCAGCCAAGGACGGTCCCTTGGGACCGGGGAGCTGTTTTTT,CASSQGRSLGTGELFF
TRBV6-1,-,TRBJ2-4,-,TGTGCCAGCAGTATGCAGGGCCCCGGGGAAGCCTTAGCCAAAAACATTCAGTACTTC,CASSMQGPGEALAKNIQYF
TRBV10-3,-,TRBJ2-7,-,TGTGCCATCAGGGAACCAGGGTGGGGTTACGAGCAGTACTTC,CAIREPGWGYEQYF
TRBV10-1,TRBD2,TRBJ2-7,-,TGCGCCAGCAGTGATTCCGGGACTAGCGGCTACGAGCAGTACTTC,CASSDSGTSGYEQYF
TRBV27,-,TRBJ2-6,-,TGTGCCAGCAGTGCATCATCCCGCTGGGGGGCCAACGTCCTGACTTTC,CASSASSRWGANVLTF
TRBV20-1,-,TRBJ1-5,-,TGCAGTGCCCGAGTAGGGGGTAGCAATCAGCCCCAGCATTTT,CSARVGGSNQPQHF
TRBV2,TRBD2,TRBJ2-7,-,TGTGCCAGCAGAACTAGCGGGAGCGGTTACGAGCAGTACTTC,CASRTSGSGYEQYF
TRBV7-9,-,TRBJ1-2,-,TGTGCCAGCAGCTGGACAGATGGCTACACCTTC,CASSWTDGYTF
TRBV7-9,-,TRBJ2-3,-,TGTGCCAGCAGCTTAGAGCGCCGTAGCGGATACGCGTATTTT,CASSLERRSGYAYF
TRBV7-2,TRBD2,TRBJ2-3,once,TGTGCCAGCAGCTTAGTCCCCACTAGCGGAACCCGGGCAGATACGCAGTATTTT,CASSLVPTSGTRADTQYF
TRBV2,TRBD1,TRBJ2-3,few,TGTGCCATTTCACAGGGGGCAGATACGCAGTATTTT,CAISQGADTQYF
TRBV28,-,TRBJ1-2,once,TGTGCCAGCAGTTTATTTTCCAGAGCCCTCGAAGTCAGCTACACCTTC,CASSLFSRALEVSYTF
TRBV3-1,-,TRBJ1-2,-,TGTGCCGGCAGCCCCTGGACAGTCGGAAACTATGGCTACACCTTC,CAGSPWTVGNYGYTF
TRBV6-1,-,TRBJ1-5,-,TGTGCCAGCAGTGAAGCCGGGGGGGGACAACCGCCCCAGCATTTT,CASSEAGGGQPPQHF
TRBV28,-,TRBJ2-5,few,TGTGCCAGCAGTTTACCGGCAGGCCAAGAGACCCAGTACTTC,CASSLPAGQETQYF
TRBV6-1,TRBD1,TRBJ2-7,-,TGTGCCAGCAAACCCCGGGACAGGGGCATCGAGCAGTACTTC,CASKPRDRGIEQYF
TRBV15,-,TRBJ2-1,few,TGTGCCACCAGCATAGGGTACAATGAGCAGTTCTTC,CATSIGYNEQFF
TRBV9,TRBD2,TRBJ2-1,-,TGTGCCAGCAGTGCCCGGACTAGCGGGAGAAGTGAGTCCTACAATGAGCAGTTCTTC,CASSARTSGRSESYNEQFF
TRBV20-1,TRBD2,TRBJ2-7,once,TGCAGTGCCGCCAGGGAGGGCCTGACCTACGAGCAGTACTTC,CSAAREGLTYEQYF